Below, 21 T cell receptor beta chains from the same sample are listed, as sequenced in a study of blood T cells in healthy people across ages. PCR was performed a second time for about 7 to 11 cycles using a sample-barcoded 5' primer and a J-beta primer mix. TCRdb reanalysed the 5' RACE reads using MiXCR and keeps one entry per CDR3 protein. Among about 1.7 million distinct CDR3 sequences listed, approximately 30% were seen once. Sequenced input: blood. These receptors were collected from a woman in her twenties or thirties in good health.

This clonotype was detected ten times or more. The rearrangement uses TRBV24-1 and TRBJ2-1; D remains unclear. The germline V gene has CDR1 KGHDR and CDR2 SFDVKD. V was pared by 3 bases and J by 1 base, with 9 bases between. The CDR3 consists of 15 residues. CDR3 bases: TGTGCCACCAGTGATGCGACGGAATCCTACAATGAGCAGTTCTTC. Translated, it gives CATSDATESYNEQFF.

The CDR3 DNA reads TGTGCCAGCAGCTTCTCCTCCGGGACGGGCTCCTACGAGCAGTACTTC. Translating gives CASSFSSGTGSYEQYF. The J gene is TRBJ2-7, the V gene TRBV7-9; perhaps D is TRBD1 or TRBD2 (5 bases each). CDR1 and CDR2 (germline): SEHNR, FQNEAQ (reference sequence). This CDR3 has 16 residues. The germline V and J ends were trimmed by 3 bases and 0 bases, with 15 bases remaining between them.

The chain uses TRBV3-1 and TRBJ2-5; D is possibly TRBD2 (5 bases). TRBJ2-1 explains the end of the DNA better; the J call may be wrong. The CDR3 runs 14 residues. Germline assignment: CDR1 LGHDT and CDR2 YNNKEL (reference sequence). CDR3 nucleotide sequence: TGTGCCAGCAGCCAGAGCGGAACCCAAGAGACCCAGTTCTTC. This codes for CASSQSGTQETQFF.

The chain uses TRBV20-1 and TRBJ2-6, with D hard to call. Germline values: CDR1 DFQATT, CDR2 SNEGSKA (reference sequence). The CDR3 extends over 13 amino acids. With 3 bases removed from V and 2 bases from J, the gap between germline ends came to 5 bases. The CDR3 region is CSARLTGANVLTF. As DNA, the CDR3 is TGCAGTGCTAGGCTAACTGGGGCCAACGTCCTGACTTTC.

The chain has TRBV11-2 and TRBJ2-7; D assignment may be TRBD1 or TRBD2 (5 bases each). The CDR3 totals 14 residues. The ends were cut back, 6 bases at V and 9 bases at J, with 21 bases in the middle. Germline V gene lookup returns CDR1 SGHAT and CDR2 FQNNGV. The CDR3 DNA reads as TGTGCCAGCAGACAAGTGGGACGCTCCTTCGGGCAGTACTTC. Translation: CASRQVGRSFGQYF.

V and J are TRBV7-2 and TRBJ2-5; D is possibly TRBD1 or TRBD2 (5 bases each). CDR3 length equals 15 residues. V lost 4 bases to trimming and J lost 5 bases, with 17 bases between them. Germline V gene sequence: CDR1 SGHTA, CDR2 FQGNSA. The CDR3 loop is CASSWSGPWGETQYF. The CDR3 nucleotides read TGTGCCAGCAGCTGGTCGGGGCCGTGGGGTGAGACCCAGTACTTC. Variable domain in full (rest from reference TRBV7-2 and TRBJ2-5): GAGVSQSPSNKVTEKGKDVELRCDPISGHTALYWYRQSLGQGLEFLIYFQGNSAPDKSGLPSDRFSAERTGGSVSTLTIQRTQQEDSAVYLCASSWSGPWGETQYFGPGTRLLVL.

Turning to this clonotype: A much larger clone sits a single nucleotide away, making a read error possible. J is TRBJ2-3 and V is TRBV12-3 or TRBV12-4, with unresolved D. CDR3 length equals 11 residues. CDR3 in DNA: TGTGCCCGCAGTTTCAAAGATACGCAGTATTTT. Translating gives CARSFKDTQYF.

This clonotype was counted between two and nine times. The gene calls are TRBV29-1 and TRBJ2-1; the D gene could be TRBD1 or TRBD2 (5 bases each). Trimming took off 1 base at V and 6 bases at J, with 22 bases between the two ends. This CDR3 is built from 17 residues. Per the germline V gene, CDR1 is SQVTM and CDR2 is ANQGSEA. CDR3 bases: TGCAGCGTTGAAGGGGGCCTGGGTAGCGTTAACGGCAATGAGCAGTTCTTC. It translates to CSVEGGLGSVNGNEQFF.

This clonotype was seen only a few times. The chain is built from TRBV24-1 and TRBJ2-7; D tentatively fits TRBD1 or TRBD2 (5 bases each). Germline CDR1 KGHDR, CDR2 SFDVKD. This CDR3 spans 13 amino acids. V lost 8 bases to trimming and J lost 4 bases, with 14 bases between them. The CDR3 DNA sequence: TGTGCCACCATCCCCGGGACGTCGTACGAGCAGTACTTC. This encodes CATIPGTSYEQYF.

The chain employs TRBV7-3 and TRBJ1-1; tentatively, D is TRBD1 (5 bases). Germline CDR1 reads SGHTA; CDR2 reads FQGTGA. The length of the CDR3 is 16 residues. Trimming removed 1 base from V and 6 bases from J, with 18 bases in between. CDR3 in DNA: TGTGCCAGCAGCTTAAGTGCAGCCGCGGGGCTGTCTGAAGCTTTCTTT. Translated, it gives CASSLSAAAGLSEAFF.

Details on this clonotype: Given a much more abundant clone one base away, this may be a read error. This chain uses TRBV5-1 with TRBJ2-5, with TRBD2 matching 10 bases. The CDR3 runs to 16 residues. The germline V gene has CDR1 SGHRS and CDR2 YFSETQ. The CDR3 sequence is CASSPRGDLAGETRYF. CDR3 nucleotides: TGCGCCAGCAGCCCCCGAGGAGACCTAGCGGGAGAGACCCGGTACTTC.

The sample holds many counts of this clonotype. The chain links TRBV6-5 to TRBJ2-7, with D possibly matching TRBD2 (7 bases). Trimming removed 5 bases at V and 5 bases at J, with 16 bases between. The CDR3 consists of 14 residues. Germline V CDR1 and CDR2: MNHEY, SVGAGI. CDR3 in DNA: TGTGCCAGCAGTCTCAATGCGGGGGCCAACGAGCAGTACTTC. This sequence encodes CASSLNAGANEQYF.

This clonotype was picked up a small number of times. This chain uses TRBV11-2 with TRBJ2-7; D might be TRBD1 or TRBD2, each matching 5 bases. Trimming shortened V by 4 bases and J by 2 bases, and 15 bases separated the two germline ends. Germline-derived CDR1 and CDR2 are SGHAT and FQNNGV. The CDR3 consists of 15 residues. The CDR3 region has the DNA TGTGCCAGCAGCTCCGCCCACGGGGCAGCCTACGAGCAGTACTTC. Encoded protein: CASSSAHGAAYEQYF.

This clonotype was seen many times. CDR3 bases: TGCAGCGTGGGGACAGGGAGTAAAAAGCAGTACTTC. This codes for CSVGTGSKKQYF. V usage is TRBV29-1 and J usage is TRBJ2-7; 9 nucleotides align to TRBD1. The CDR3 length is 12 residues. V lost 6 bases and J lost 8; bases outside the gene matches: 8. The V gene's germline CDR1 is SQVTM and CDR2 ANQGSEA.

A few counts support this clonotype. The genes are TRBV7-4 and TRBJ2-5; no clear D. Deletions cut 10 bases from V and 7 bases from J, with 13 bases between. Germline assignment: CDR1 SGHVT and CDR2 SQSDAQ. There are 11 residues in the CDR3. The CDR3 sequence is CATSALRTQYF. CDR3 nucleotide sequence: TGTGCCACCTCGGCTCTCCGGACCCAGTACTTC. Full variable domain (outside the CDR3, taken from reference TRBV7-4 and TRBJ2-5): GAGVSQSPRYKVAKRGRDVALRCDSISGHVTLYWYRQTLGQGSEVLTYSQSDAQRDKSGRPSGRFSAERPERSVSTLKIQRTEQGDSAVYLCATSALRTQYFGPGTRLLVL.

This sequence joins TRBV9 and TRBJ1-2, with D tentatively TRBD1 (5 bases). Germline V gives CDR1 SGDLS, CDR2 YYNGEE. The CDR3 totals 16 residues. V was trimmed by 4 bases and J by 7 bases, leaving 23 bases between them. CDR3 sequence (DNA): TGTGCCAGCAGCCCCGCCCAGGCAGGTGGGGCGACTGGCTACACCTTC. Translating it yields CASSPAQAGGATGYTF.

V and J are TRBV5-6 and TRBJ1-1, with a weak D call TRBD1 (5 bases). The CDR3 runs to 14 residues. V lost 0 bases and J 6 bases, leaving 12 bases between the germline ends. CDR1 and CDR2 from the germline V gene are SGHDT and YYEEEE. The CDR3 region is CASSLAGIKPEAFF. The CDR3 region has the DNA TGTGCCAGCAGCTTGGCAGGGATTAAACCTGAAGCTTTCTTT.

This clonotype appeared a few times. The gene calls are TRBV9 and TRBJ2-7, with a tentative D call TRBD1 (5 bases). Between the trimmed V and J ends, which lost 0 bases and 4 bases, there was a span of 14 bases. The CDR3 spans 15 residues. Germline V lookup: CDR1 SGDLS, CDR2 YYNGEE. CDR3 sequence (DNA): TGTGCCAGCAGCGTAGTCCCAGGGTCGGAATACGAGCAGTACTTC. Residues: CASSVVPGSEYEQYF.

The chain employs TRBV21-1 and TRBJ2-1; TRBD1 is the table's D call and was not checked against the DNA. TRBV21-1 is a listed pseudogene. The CDR3 spans 15 residues. The CDR3 spells CASSNLGVGNNEQFF. CDR3 DNA: TGTGCCAGCAGCAACCTAGGGGTTGGGAACAATGAGCAGTTCTTC.

The chain combines TRBV7-2 with TRBJ2-1; D remains unclear. The length of the CDR3 is 14 residues. Germline V gives CDR1 SGHTA, CDR2 FQGNSA. V gave up 0 bases and J gave up 8 bases, with 11 bases separating them. This chain's CDR3 is CASSLANSLHEQFF. CDR3 bases: TGTGCCAGCAGCTTAGCGAATAGTCTCCATGAGCAGTTCTTC.

The chain has TRBV5-1 and TRBJ1-2, with D possibly matching TRBD1 (5 bases). With 6 bases removed from V and 0 bases from J, the gap between germline ends came to 12 bases. Germline CDR1 reads SGHRS; CDR2 reads YFSETQ. The CDR3 contains 14 residues. CDR3 coding DNA: TGCGCCAGCAAGACAGATACCGCTAACTATGGCTACACCTTC. Amino acids: CASKTDTANYGYTF. The full variable domain, in which reference TRBV5-1 and TRBJ1-2 provide the parts outside the CDR3, is KAGVTQTPRYLIKTRGQQVTLSCSPISGHRSVSWYQQTPGQGLQFLFEYFSETQRNKGNFPGRFSGRQFSNSRSEMNVSTLELGDSALYLCASKTDTANYGYTFGSGTRLTVV.